Listed here are 10 T cell receptor beta chains from one sample, sequenced in a study of blood T cell repertoires in COVID-19. Measured with immunoSEQ multiplex PCR; TCRdb has only the in-frame clones, and not every one. The repertoire holds some 300,000 clones, 88% seen once, with 2% in the top ten. The specimen was PBMCs or T cells enriched from blood (not recorded which). The receptor source for this set is an older woman in a cohort exposed to, infected with or recovered from COVID-19 (not recorded which).

The chain employs TRBV19 and TRBJ1-1; TRBD1 is a possible D gene (6 bases). CDR3 length: 15 residues. Per germline, CDR1 LNHDA and CDR2 SQIVND (reference sequence). V was pared by 7 bases and J by 1 base, with 16 bases between. The CDR3 loop reads CASTKGGFRNTEAFF. CDR3 DNA sequence: TGTGCCAGTACCAAGGGGGGGTTTAGGAACACTGAAGCTTTCTTT.

This clone appeared once. The gene calls are TRBV5-6 and TRBJ1-2, with D hard to call. Germline CDR1 SGHDT, CDR2 YYEEEE. The V and J ends lost 0 bases and 4 bases respectively, with 7 bases between them. The CDR3 is made up of 13 amino acids. The CDR3 loop reads CASSLDPGYGYTF. The CDR3 DNA is TGTGCCAGCAGCTTGGACCCAGGCTATGGCTACACCTTC. The full variable domain, rest sourced from reference TRBV5-6 and TRBJ1-2, is DAGVTQSPTHLIKTRGQQVTLRCSPKSGHDTVSWYQQALGQGPQFIFQYYEEEERQRGNFPDRFSGHQFPNYSSELNVNALLLGDSALYLCASSLDPGYGYTFGSGTRLTVV.

CDR3 protein: CASRGTGENQPQHF. The CDR3 DNA reads TGTGCCAGCAGGGGGACAGGGGAAAATCAGCCCCAGCATTTT. The genes are TRBV28 and TRBJ1-5; 10 bases fit TRBD1. With V trimmed by 6 bases and J by 4 bases, 3 bases remained unmatched. CDR1 and CDR2 (germline): MDHEN, SYDVKM. This CDR3 has 14 residues.

The chain recombines TRBV6-6 with TRBJ2-4, with D unresolved. V lost 0 bases and J 5 bases, leaving 11 bases between the germline ends. The CDR3 totals 15 residues. Germline values: CDR1 MNHNY, CDR2 SVGAGI (reference sequence). This CDR3 reads CASSYSSGNQNIQYF. CDR3 nucleotides: TGTGCCAGCAGTTACTCCTCGGGTAACCAAAACATTCAGTACTTC.

The rearrangement joins TRBV5-6 to TRBJ2-7, with D unresolved. Looked up from germline, CDR1 is SGHDT and CDR2 is YYEEEE. The CDR3 runs to 14 residues. The germline V and J ends were trimmed by 3 bases and 0 bases, with 10 bases remaining between them. The CDR3 region is CASSSRRSSYEQYF. The CDR3 region has the DNA TGTGCCAGCAGCTCGCGGAGAAGCTCCTACGAGCAGTACTTC.

The J gene is TRBJ2-1, the V gene TRBV11-2; 11 bases are a match to TRBD2. CDR1 and CDR2 (germline): SGHAT, FQNNGV. The CDR3 consists of 15 residues. V dropped 5 bases and J dropped 4; count of bases not matched to a gene: 4. The CDR3 region has the DNA TGTGCCAGCAGCGTCGGGACTAGCGGTTACAATGAGCAGTTCTTC. Translated, it gives CASSVGTSGYNEQFF. Using reference TRBV11-2 and TRBJ2-1 for the parts outside the CDR3, the full variable domain is EAGVAQSPRYKIIEKRQSVAFWCNPISGHATLYWYQQILGQGPKLLIQFQNNGVVDDSQLPKDRFSAERLKGVDSTLKIQPAKLEDSAVYLCASSVGTSGYNEQFFGPGTRLTVL.

The genes are TRBV7-9 and TRBJ2-6; the D is unclear. Trimming removed 4 bases at V and 0 bases at J, with 7 bases between. Looked up from germline, CDR1 is SEHNR and CDR2 is FQNEAQ (reference sequence). This CDR3 spans 15 amino acids. DNA for the CDR3: TGTGCCAGCAGCTCTGGCTTCTCTGGGGCCAACGTCCTGACTTTC. Encoded protein: CASSSGFSGANVLTF.

J is TRBJ1-5 and V is TRBV6-5; the D is unclear. CDR3 size: 15 residues. The V gene's germline CDR1 is MNHEY and CDR2 SVGAGI. With 6 bases removed from V and 4 bases from J, the gap between germline ends came to 16 bases. CDR3 sequence (DNA): TGTGCCAGCAGCCTTGACTGGCAGAGTAATCAGCCCCAGCATTTT. As protein: CASSLDWQSNQPQHF.

The chain employs TRBV10-1 and TRBJ2-3; tentative D call: TRBD1 (5 bases). The V gene lost 0 bases and the J gene lost 11 bases, with 18 bases spanning the gap. The CDR3 runs to 15 residues. From germline, CDR1 is WNHNN and CDR2 SYGVQD (reference sequence). The CDR3 sequence: CASSESVTEVPQQYF. The CDR3 DNA sequence: TGCGCCAGCAGTGAGTCGGTGACAGAGGTCCCCCAGCAGTATTTT.

This chain connects TRBV2 to TRBJ1-1; 7 bases line up with TRBD1. CDR3 length equals 12 residues. Germline CDR1 SNHLY, CDR2 FYNNEI. V lost 4 bases and J lost 4; bases outside the gene matches: 0. Written as DNA, the CDR3 is TGTGCCAGCAGTGGGGACAGCACTGAAGCTTTCTTT. Its protein is CASSGDSTEAFF. The full variable domain, in which reference TRBV2 and TRBJ1-1 provide the parts outside the CDR3, is EPEVTQTPSHQVTQMGQEVILRCVPISNHLYFYWYRQILGQKVEFLVSFYNNEISEKSEIFDDQFSVERPDGSNFTLKIRSTKLEDSAMYFCASSGDSTEAFFGQGTRLTVV.